The clone carrying this T cell receptor (beta chain) occurred a few times. The data derive from a study of patients and donors after allogeneic stem cell transplantation. TCRdb used MiXCR to reprocess the RT-PCR reads, holding one entry per CDR3 protein. This sample has more than 850,000 distinct CDR3 sequences; about a sixth occur once, and the top ten carry 5% to 6.5%. From germline, CDR1 is MGHDK and CDR2 SYGVNS. The CDR3 contains 15 residues. Trimming took off 3 bases at V and 4 bases at J, with 13 bases between the two ends. Sequencing input: blood, either unsorted or a sorted T cell fraction (not recorded which). This receptor was identified in a human donor who was either an allogeneic HSCT recipient or a stem cell or donor lymphocyte infusion donor (not recorded which). It is not recorded whose cells these are; they may come from a transplant donor. The rearrangement joins TRBV25-1 to TRBJ1-3, with D tentatively TRBD1 (5 bases). CDR3 residues: CASSESRGLGNTIYF. In DNA form, the CDR3 reads TGTGCCAGCAGTGAGTCGAGGGGTCTCGGAAACACCATATATTTT.